Here is one T cell receptor beta chain with its context. The antigen remains unidentified. This record belongs to a study of OX40 agonist ivuxolimab in advanced cancers. Study information: Allowance was made for prior anti-PD-1, anti-PD-L1 or anti-CTLA-4 therapy, and 40% to 45% had some. Three partial responders included one hepatocellular carcinoma patient and two cutaneous melanoma patients. Regarding the study as a whole: CD4+ T cells averaged fewer expanded clones than CD8+ T cells.

Assay used: immunoSEQ multiplex PCR; TCRdb lists only in-frame clones, some missing. The sample gives about 45,000 clones, approximately 90% of which show up once; under 20% is in the top ten. CDR3 length: 15 residues. From germline, CDR1 is MNHNS and CDR2 SASEGT. V trimming: 2 bases; J trimming: 5 bases; junction bases outside the gene matches: 5. The genes are TRBV6-1 and TRBJ2-3; 9 bases are a match to TRBD2. The source material was CD4+ or CD8+ T cells sorted from blood, sampled in a trial of the OX40 agonist ivuxolimab. This clonotype was sampled from an adult with an advanced solid tumor such as melanoma, head and neck, liver or kidney cancer. The CDR3 bases are TGTGCCAGCAGTGAATGGCGGGGGGGAGGAGATACGCAGTATTTT. It codes for CASSEWRGGGDTQYF.